The 2 T cell receptor beta chains reported below all come from one sample, sequenced in a study of prognosis after radiotherapy for stage I lung cancer. Amplification of TCR beta CDR3 from genomic DNA used two-round multiplex PCR. Round-one PCR had primers specific to each TRBV and TRBJ gene. TCRdb re-analysed the multiplex PCR reads in MiXCR, keeping a single row per CDR3 protein. The data show around 20,000 distinct CDR3 sequences, with around 50% seen just once and roughly 26% held by the top ten. The source was PBMCs, collected before or after stereotactic body radiation therapy (not recorded which). All receptors come from a donor over 45 with non-small cell lung cancer.

In its sample, this clonotype was seen many times. The V call is TRBV11-2, the J call TRBJ2-3; D is unresolved. Germline CDR1 SGHAT, CDR2 FQNNGV. Trimming shortened V by 3 bases and J by 3 bases, and 7 bases separated the two germline ends. This CDR3 has 13 residues. CDR3 DNA: TGTGCCAGCAGCTTTATAAGAACAGATACGCAGTATTTT. This translates into CASSFIRTDTQYF.

The table lists this clonotype with a few counts. The chain recombines TRBV7-2 with TRBJ1-1; 8 bases agree with TRBD1. Germline V lookup: CDR1 SGHTA, CDR2 FQGNSA. J lost 3 bases, V lost 1 base, and 1 base had no gene match. The CDR3 extends over 14 amino acids. In DNA, the CDR3 is TGTGCCAGCAGCTTAGACAGGGGGGACACTGAAGCTTTCTTT. The encoded protein is CASSLDRGDTEAFF. Combining the CDR3 with reference TRBV7-2 and TRBJ1-1 gives the whole variable domain GAGVSQSPSNKVTEKGKDVELRCDPISGHTALYWYRQSLGQGLEFLIYFQGNSAPDKSGLPSDRFSAERTGGSVSTLTIQRTQQEDSAVYLCASSLDRGDTEAFFGQGTRLTVV.